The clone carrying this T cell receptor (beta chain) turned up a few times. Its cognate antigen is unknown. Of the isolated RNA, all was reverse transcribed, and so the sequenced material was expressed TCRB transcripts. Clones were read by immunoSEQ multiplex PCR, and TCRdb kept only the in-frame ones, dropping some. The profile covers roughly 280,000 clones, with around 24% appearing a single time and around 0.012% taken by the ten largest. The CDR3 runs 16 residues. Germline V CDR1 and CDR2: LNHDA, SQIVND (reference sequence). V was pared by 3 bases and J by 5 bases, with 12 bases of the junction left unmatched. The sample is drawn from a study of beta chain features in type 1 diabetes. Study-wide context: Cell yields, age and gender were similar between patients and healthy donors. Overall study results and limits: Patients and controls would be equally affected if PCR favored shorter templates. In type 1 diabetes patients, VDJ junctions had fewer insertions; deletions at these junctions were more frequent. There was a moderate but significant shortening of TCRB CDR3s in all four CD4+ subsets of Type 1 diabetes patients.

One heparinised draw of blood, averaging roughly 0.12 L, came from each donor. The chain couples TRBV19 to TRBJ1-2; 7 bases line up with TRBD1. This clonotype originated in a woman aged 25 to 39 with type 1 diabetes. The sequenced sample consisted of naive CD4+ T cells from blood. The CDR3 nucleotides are TGTGCCAGTAGTATCGGACAGGCGAGACCATTTTATGGCTACACCTTC. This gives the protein CASSIGQARPFYGYTF.